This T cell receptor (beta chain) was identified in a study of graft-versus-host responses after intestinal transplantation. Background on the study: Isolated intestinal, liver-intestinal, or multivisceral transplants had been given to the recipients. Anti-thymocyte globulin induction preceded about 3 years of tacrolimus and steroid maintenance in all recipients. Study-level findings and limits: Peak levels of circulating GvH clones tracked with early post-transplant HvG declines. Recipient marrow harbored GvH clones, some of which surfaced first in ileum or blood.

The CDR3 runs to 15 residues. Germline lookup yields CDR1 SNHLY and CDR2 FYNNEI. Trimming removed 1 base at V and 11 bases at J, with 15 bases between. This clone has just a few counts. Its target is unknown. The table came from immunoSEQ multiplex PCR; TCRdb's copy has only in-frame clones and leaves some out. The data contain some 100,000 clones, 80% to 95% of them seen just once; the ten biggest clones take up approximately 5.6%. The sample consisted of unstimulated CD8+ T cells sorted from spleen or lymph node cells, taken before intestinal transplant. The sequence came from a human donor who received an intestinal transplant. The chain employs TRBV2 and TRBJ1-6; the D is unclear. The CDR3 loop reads CASSEEPWSNPPLHF. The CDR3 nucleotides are TGTGCCAGCAGTGAAGAGCCGTGGTCGAATCCACCCCTCCACTTT. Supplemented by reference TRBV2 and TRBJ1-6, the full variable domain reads EPEVTQTPSHQVTQMGQEVILRCVPISNHLYFYWYRQILGQKVEFLVSFYNNEISEKSEIFDDQFSVERPDGSNFTLKIRSTKLEDSAMYFCASSEEPWSNPPLHFGNGTRLTVT.